This record looks at one T cell receptor beta chain sequence and its context. V dropped 2 bases and J dropped 2; count of bases not matched to a gene: 5. The germline V gene has CDR1 MGHDK and CDR2 SYGVNS. The CDR3 sequence is 15 residues long. Per the authors' pipeline: It was from reference gene primer amplification that nucleated cell counts were estimated. Assay: immunoSEQ multiplex PCR; the TCRdb copy retains only in-frame clones and omits some. D and trimming were read from the DNA, whereas the V and J calls and clone size are those reported in that table. Of 110,000 to 150,000 clones in the sample, 80% to 90% were seen once. The sample comes from a study of blood T cell repertoires in COVID-19. Overall study context: Acute and convalescent COVID-19 specimens originated in the United States, Italy and Spain. T cells, B-cell-depleted T cells, or PBMCs supplied cDNA or gDNA.

V and J are TRBV25-1 and TRBJ1-1; 7 bases align to TRBD1. The sample was peripheral blood. The receptor comes from a woman aged 45-60 years with acute or convalescent COVID-19. CDR3 protein: CASSEPNRGNTEAFF. CDR3 in DNA: TGTGCCAGCAGTGAACCAAACAGGGGAAACACTGAAGCTTTCTTT.